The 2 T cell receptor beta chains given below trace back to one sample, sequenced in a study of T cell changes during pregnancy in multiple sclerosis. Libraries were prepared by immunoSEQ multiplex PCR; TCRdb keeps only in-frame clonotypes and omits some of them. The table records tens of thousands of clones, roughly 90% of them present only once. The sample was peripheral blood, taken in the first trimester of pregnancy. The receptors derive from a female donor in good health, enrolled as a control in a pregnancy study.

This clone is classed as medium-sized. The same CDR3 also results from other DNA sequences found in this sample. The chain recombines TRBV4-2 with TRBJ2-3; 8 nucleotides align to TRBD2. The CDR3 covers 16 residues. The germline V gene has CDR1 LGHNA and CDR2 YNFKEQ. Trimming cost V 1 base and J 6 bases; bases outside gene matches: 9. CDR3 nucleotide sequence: TGTGCCAGCAGCCAAGCTTCAGCGGGAGTCCCGGATACGCAGTATTTT. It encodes CASSQASAGVPDTQYF.

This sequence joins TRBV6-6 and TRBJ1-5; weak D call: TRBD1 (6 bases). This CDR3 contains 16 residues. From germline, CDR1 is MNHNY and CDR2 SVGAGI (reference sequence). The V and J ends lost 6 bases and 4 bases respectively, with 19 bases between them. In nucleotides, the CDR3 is TGTGCCAGCAGCCCTCATATCGACAGGTTTAATCAGCCCCAGCATTTT. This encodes CASSPHIDRFNQPQHF.